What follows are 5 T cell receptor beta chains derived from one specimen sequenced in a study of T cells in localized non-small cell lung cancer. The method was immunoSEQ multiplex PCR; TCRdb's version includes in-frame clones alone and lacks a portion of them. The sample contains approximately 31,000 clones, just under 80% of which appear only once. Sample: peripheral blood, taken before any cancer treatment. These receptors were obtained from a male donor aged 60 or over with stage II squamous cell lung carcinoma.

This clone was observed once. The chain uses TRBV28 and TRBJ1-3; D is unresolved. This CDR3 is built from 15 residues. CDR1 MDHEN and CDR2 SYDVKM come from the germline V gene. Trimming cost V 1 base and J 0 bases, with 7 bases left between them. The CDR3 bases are TGTGCCAGCAGTTTATTGGAACGCTCTGGAAACACCATATATTTT. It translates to CASSLLERSGNTIYF.

CDR3 sequence (DNA): TGCGCCAGCAGCCAAGTCTTTGTTCGGGGGGACACTCCACCCCTCCACTTT. Its protein product is CASSQVFVRGDTPPLHF. The gene calls are TRBV4-1 and TRBJ1-6; possible D gene TRBD1, 6 bases. V dropped 1 base and J dropped 11 bases, with 21 bases sitting between them. Per germline, CDR1 MGHRA and CDR2 YSYEKL. The CDR3 has 17 amino acids.

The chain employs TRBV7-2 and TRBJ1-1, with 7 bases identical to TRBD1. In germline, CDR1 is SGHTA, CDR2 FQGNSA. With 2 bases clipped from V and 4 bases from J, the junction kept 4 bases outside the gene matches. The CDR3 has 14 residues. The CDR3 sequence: CASSLNQGGTEAFF. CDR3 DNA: TGTGCCAGCAGCTTAAACCAGGGGGGCACTGAAGCTTTCTTT.

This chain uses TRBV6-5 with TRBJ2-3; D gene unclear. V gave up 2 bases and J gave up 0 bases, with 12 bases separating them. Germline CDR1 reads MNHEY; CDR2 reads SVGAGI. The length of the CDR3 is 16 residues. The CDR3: CASSYAGVPSTDTQYF. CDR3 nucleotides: TGTGCCAGCAGTTACGCTGGAGTACCTAGCACAGATACGCAGTATTTT.

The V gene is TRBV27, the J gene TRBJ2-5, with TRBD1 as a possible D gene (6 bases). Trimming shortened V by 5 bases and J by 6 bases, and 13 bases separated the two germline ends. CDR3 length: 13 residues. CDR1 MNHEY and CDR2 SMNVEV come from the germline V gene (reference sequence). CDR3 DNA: TGTGCCAGCAGTGATCAGGGGATGCAGACCCAGTACTTC. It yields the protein CASSDQGMQTQYF.